This TCR beta chain was recorded in a study of CD8 T cells in ankylosing spondylitis. General study results and limits: Relatively rare in peripheral blood, disease-linked clones were also CD8+. Apparently characteristic of ankylosing spondylitis blood was a TCR beta motif (about 8 highly homologous variants).

As for this clonotype: No antigen is known for it.

TCRdb ran MiXCR on the 5' RACE reads and lists one entry per CDR3 protein. This sample has around 140,000 distinct CDR3 sequences, with over 9.5% found just once. CDR1 is MGHDK and CDR2 is SYGVNS in the germline V gene. CDR3 length: 20 residues. V was shortened by 4 bases and J by 5 bases, with 32 bases between the two germline ends. The rearrangement links TRBV25-1 to TRBJ1-2, with D uncertain. The sequence came from a female donor with ankylosing spondylitis or in good health (not recorded which). The sample consisted of blood, either unsorted or a sorted T cell fraction (not recorded which). The CDR3 DNA reads TGTGCCAGCAGTGGAGTTAGTTGGAACAAGGGCGCAACCCAACTATATGGCTACACCTTC. Its protein product is CASSGVSWNKGATQLYGYTF.